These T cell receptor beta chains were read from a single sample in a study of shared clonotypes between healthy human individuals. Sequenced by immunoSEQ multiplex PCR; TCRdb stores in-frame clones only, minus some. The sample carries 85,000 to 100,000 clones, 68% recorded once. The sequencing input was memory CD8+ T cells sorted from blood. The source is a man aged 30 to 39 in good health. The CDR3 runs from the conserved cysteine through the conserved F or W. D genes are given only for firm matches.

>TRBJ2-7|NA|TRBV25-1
CASSTMAYEQYF
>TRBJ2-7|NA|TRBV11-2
CASTNTEEAYEQYF
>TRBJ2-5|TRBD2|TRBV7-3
CASSPRGGTETQYF
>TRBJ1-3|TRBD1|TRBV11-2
CASSLERDRGSGNTIYF
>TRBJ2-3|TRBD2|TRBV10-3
CAIRRTSGSSTDTQYF
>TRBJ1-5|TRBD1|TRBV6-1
CASVQGANQPQHF
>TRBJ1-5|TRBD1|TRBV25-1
CASSGTGGRDQPQHF
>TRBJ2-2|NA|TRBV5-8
CASSLGPGNTGELFF
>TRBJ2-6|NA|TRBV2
CASSESPTSGANVLTF
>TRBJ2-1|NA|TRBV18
CASSPTPRGNEQFF
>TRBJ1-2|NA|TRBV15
CATSRAEAGYGYTF
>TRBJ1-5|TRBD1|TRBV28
CASSTAGGRPQHF